The clone carrying this TCR beta chain has only a few counts. The antigen is not known. With 60 Vbeta and 13 Jbeta primers, the PCR was carried out. TCRdb's copy holds only in-frame clones and misses some; the assay was immunoSEQ multiplex PCR. Among around 180,000 clones listed, 85% were seen once. In germline, CDR1 is KGHSH, CDR2 LQKENI. Trimming cost V 4 bases and J 4 bases; bases outside gene matches: 9. This CDR3 region has 15 residues. This specimen comes from a study of cytomegalovirus exposure and HLA in healthy donors. Study context: Previous work identified roughly 120 million unique TCR beta sequences from around 200 million T cells.

Sampled while nominally healthy, donors likely had unrecorded immune exposures. Study observations and caveats: TCR beta chains numbering some 150 were designated cytomegalovirus-associated. Reportedly, diagnosis of cytomegalovirus status by the classifier showed high specificity and sensitivity.

This clonotype originated in a boy younger than 10 in good health and CMV-seronegative. J is TRBJ1-2 and V is TRBV18, with 7 nucleotides matching TRBD1. Sequencing used PBMCs. CDR3 in DNA: TGTGCCAGCTCACTTAGCCCGGGACAGACCTATGGCTACACCTTC. Translation gives CASSLSPGQTYGYTF.